Described below is a single TCR beta chain sequence and its context. Its target is not known. The input for sorted-subset replicate PCRs was around 210 ng DNA, around 27,000 T cell genomes. Generated by immunoSEQ multiplex PCR, the TCRdb table keeps only in-frame clones and is missing some. The table lists 1,500,000 or so clones, less than 99% of them singletons. The data belong to a study of shared clonotypes between healthy human individuals. Whole-study findings and limits: Estimated clonotype richness was generally higher in naive than memory subsets.

The source material was naive CD4+ T cells sorted from blood. Specified subset: CD45RA+ positively selected. This clonotype was obtained from a man between 25 and 39 years old in good health.

The CDR3 DNA reads TGTGCCAGCAGTTTCGCCGCGACTAGCGGGTTACAAGAGACCCAGTACTTC. Translated, it gives CASSFAATSGLQETQYF. The chain combines TRBV27 with TRBJ2-5; 10 bases match TRBD2. The CDR3 is 17 amino acids. Looked up from germline, CDR1 is MNHEY and CDR2 is SMNVEV (reference sequence). The V gene end was trimmed by 3 bases and the J gene end by 2 bases; junction bases not matched to a gene: 9.